This T cell receptor (beta chain) emerged from a study of cytomegalovirus exposure and HLA in healthy donors. In the PCR, 60 Vbeta and 13 Jbeta primers were used. This table comes from immunoSEQ multiplex PCR, and its TCRdb copy is limited to in-frame clones, with some not included. This sample lists 150,000 to 200,000 clones; its ten largest clones have roughly 2%. V was clipped by 1 base and J by 2 bases, with 6 bases between them. This CDR3 is built from 15 residues. Germline values: CDR1 MNHEY, CDR2 SMNVEV (reference sequence). The receptor comes from a man aged 30-40 years in good health and CMV-seronegative. Sequenced sample: PBMCs. The chain combines TRBV27 with TRBJ2-6, with D tentatively TRBD1 (6 bases). The CDR3 DNA reads TGTGCCAGCAGTTTATGGGGGCCTGGGGCCAACGTCCTGACTTTC. This translates into CASSLWGPGANVLTF.